Sequencing of this T cell receptor (beta chain) was carried out in a study of identical twins. This clonotype was detected a few times. Trimming removed 3 bases at V and 4 bases at J, with 13 bases between. The CDR3 is 14 residues long. CDR1 MGHRA and CDR2 YSYEKL come from the germline V gene. TCRdb re-called the 5' RACE reads through MiXCR, storing one row per CDR3 protein. The sample carries roughly 750,000 distinct CDR3 sequences, 21% recorded once. This sample also belongs to another study, concerning T cells expressing NK-cell markers.

This TCR was recovered from a young woman in good health. The rearrangement uses TRBV4-1 and TRBJ2-7; D is undetermined. Material for sequencing was PBMCs. The CDR3 loop is CASSHIGLGYEQYF. The CDR3 DNA follows: TGCGCCAGCAGCCATATAGGGTTGGGATACGAGCAGTACTTC.